This is a list of T cell receptor beta chains from one sample in a study of cytomegalovirus exposure and HLA in healthy donors. Data came from immunoSEQ multiplex PCR; TCRdb stores just in-frame clones and leaves some out. The sample shows some 170,000 clones, 70% to 75% of them seen only once. Specimen: PBMCs. The receptors shown here come from a young man in good health and CMV-seropositive. The CDR3 runs from the conserved cysteine through the conserved F or W. Fields, in order: J gene, clone size, V gene, D gene, CDR3 protein, CDR3 DNA. The D gene is left open where the match is weak. The size field is filled for only some rows; it gives once, few, many or a size class.

>TRBJ2-3|.|TRBV5-1|TRBD2
CASSSTSGNTDTQYF
TGCGCCAGCAGCTCGACTAGCGGCAACACAGATACGCAGTATTTT
>TRBJ1-1|.|TRBV11-1|.
CASSFQDINTEAFF
TGTGCCAGCAGCTTCCAGGATATTAACACTGAAGCTTTCTTT
>TRBJ2-3|.|TRBV5-1|.
CASSSHGPDTQYF
TGCGCCAGCAGCTCACATGGCCCAGATACGCAGTATTTT
>TRBJ2-3|.|TRBV7-9|TRBD2
CASSLERTSGADTQYF
TGTGCCAGCAGCTTAGAGAGAACTAGCGGCGCAGATACGCAGTATTTT
>TRBJ2-1|.|TRBV5-3|.
CARSLGLGEQFF
TGTGCCAGAAGCTTGGGGCTAGGTGAGCAGTTCTTC
>TRBJ1-4|few|TRBV6-1|TRBD1
CASSPGQPNEKLFF
TGTGCCAGCAGTCCGGGACAGCCGAATGAAAAACTGTTTTTT
>TRBJ2-5|.|TRBV7-9|.
CASSPPMVETQYF
TGTGCCAGCAGCCCCCCTATGGTGGAGACCCAGTACTTC
>TRBJ2-3|.|TRBV6-1|TRBD2
CASHTSEADTQYF
TGTGCCAGCCATACTAGCGAGGCAGATACGCAGTATTTT
>TRBJ1-1|.|TRBV19|.
CASSIDDMNTEAFF
TGTGCCAGTAGTATAGATGACATGAACACTGAAGCTTTCTTT
>TRBJ2-3|once|TRBV4-2|.
CASSRGGGASTDTQYF
TGTGCCAGCAGCAGGGGGGGCGGGGCTAGCACAGATACGCAGTATTTT
>TRBJ2-5|.|TRBV2|.
CASSEAQGGTQYF
TGTGCCAGCAGTGAAGCGCAAGGGGGGACCCAGTACTTC
>TRBJ1-3|.|TRBV13|.
CASSRTNRNTIYF
TGTGCCAGCAGCCGTACAAACCGAAACACCATATATTTT
>TRBJ2-2|.|TRBV4-2|TRBD2
CASSQDYRTSGTGELFF
TGTGCCAGCAGCCAAGATTATAGGACTAGCGGTACCGGGGAGCTGTTTTTT
>TRBJ2-5|.|TRBV28|.
CASRPTGMGETQYF
TGTGCCAGCAGACCTACGGGGATGGGGGAGACCCAGTACTTC
>TRBJ1-1|.|TRBV19|TRBD1
CASSIRGTGLNTEAFF
TGTGCCAGTAGTATTAGGGGGACAGGGCTGAACACTGAAGCTTTCTTT
>TRBJ1-1|.|TRBV10-3|TRBD1
CAISPTTGGSEAFF
TGTGCCATCAGTCCAACGACAGGGGGCTCTGAAGCTTTCTTT
>TRBJ2-1|.|TRBV27|TRBD1
CASSLSATGVYNEQFF
TGTGCCAGCAGTTTATCGGCGACAGGGGTTTACAATGAGCAGTTCTTC
>TRBJ1-1|.|TRBV28|.
CASSSHRDINTEAFF
TGTGCCAGCAGTTCTCACCGGGACATCAACACTGAAGCTTTCTTT
>TRBJ2-1|once|TRBV29-1|.
CSGRGGNEQFF
TGCAGCGGGAGAGGGGGAAATGAGCAGTTCTTC
>TRBJ2-1|.|TRBV4-1|TRBD2
CASSQASGGNEQFF
TGCGCCAGCAGCCAAGCTAGCGGGGGCAATGAGCAGTTCTTC
>TRBJ1-2|.|TRBV15|.
CATSRDSTGGGYTF
TGTGCCACCAGCAGAGATAGCACAGGCGGTGGCTACACCTTC
>TRBJ2-1|.|TRBV25-1|.
CASSGPSVPSEQFF
TGTGCCAGCAGTGGCCCTAGCGTCCCCTCTGAGCAGTTCTTC
>TRBJ1-6|few|TRBV28|TRBD1
CASRVRQGRGSPLHF
TGTGCCAGCAGAGTGAGACAGGGCCGAGGTTCACCCCTCCACTTT
>TRBJ2-3|.|TRBV6-1|TRBD2
CASSGKAGVADTQYF
TGTGCCAGCAGTGGGAAAGCGGGAGTGGCAGATACGCAGTATTTT
>TRBJ1-1|.|TRBV6-5|TRBD1
CASSYLRGTGGTEAFF
TGTGCCAGCAGTTACCTGCGGGGGACAGGCGGTACTGAAGCTTTCTTT
>TRBJ2-1|.|TRBV18|TRBD1
CASSPQGTASSYNEQFF
TGTGCCAGCTCACCACAGGGGACAGCGAGCTCCTACAATGAGCAGTTCTTC
>TRBJ1-6|few|TRBV2|TRBD1
CASKSDRVNSPLHF
TGTGCCAGCAAATCGGACAGGGTGAATTCACCCCTCCACTTT
>TRBJ1-4|.|TRBV7-8|.
CASSLRDSRGEKLFF
TGTGCCAGCAGCTTACGGGACTCCCGGGGTGAAAAACTGTTTTTT
>TRBJ1-1|few|TRBV5-8|.
CASSLSYGGVVTEAFF
TGTGCCAGCAGCCTTTCTTACGGGGGAGTCGTCACTGAAGCTTTCTTT
>TRBJ2-1|.|TRBV27|.
CASSLLGGNEQFF
TGTGCCAGCAGTTTGCTAGGGGGTAATGAGCAGTTCTTC
>TRBJ2-2|once|TRBV12-5|TRBD2
CASGFVVGLAGSGFTGELFF
TGTGCTAGTGGTTTCGTAGTGGGACTAGCGGGATCGGGGTTCACCGGGGAGCTGTTTTTT
>TRBJ2-1|once|TRBV5-1|TRBD2
CASSRGTSGRGDEQFF
TGCGCCAGCAGCAGAGGGACTAGCGGGAGAGGGGATGAGCAGTTCTTC
>TRBJ2-5|.|TRBV2|TRBD1
CASSVGQGIKSETQYF
TGTGCCAGCAGCGTGGGACAGGGGATTAAGTCGGAGACCCAGTACTTC
>TRBJ1-5|.|TRBV7-2|.
CASSSHPGEISPQHF
TGTGCCAGCAGCTCCCACCCGGGGGAGATCAGCCCCCAGCATTTT
>TRBJ2-5|.|TRBV11-2|TRBD1
CASSLAPDREETQYF
TGTGCCAGCAGCTTAGCCCCGGACAGGGAAGAGACCCAGTACTTC
>TRBJ2-5|.|TRBV5-1|.
CASSIGLGVEETQYF
TGCGCCAGCAGCATTGGACTTGGGGTCGAAGAGACCCAGTACTTC
>TRBJ2-5|.|TRBV23-1|.
CASSHSQETQYF
TGCGCCAGCAGTCACAGCCAAGAGACCCAGTACTTC
>TRBJ2-5|.|TRBV5-5|.
CASSLGARQETQYF
TGTGCCAGCAGCCTAGGGGCCAGGCAAGAGACCCAGTACTTC
>TRBJ2-1|.|TRBV5-8|TRBD2
CASSRGTSGINEQFF
TGTGCCAGCAGCCGAGGGACTAGCGGGATTAATGAGCAGTTCTTC
>TRBJ1-5|once|TRBV6-1|.
CASTARQDGSQPQHF
TGTGCCAGCACCGCTAGGCAGGACGGGAGTCAGCCCCAGCATTTT
>TRBJ2-5|once|TRBV30|TRBD2
CAGRGLAGKETQYF
TGTGCCGGAAGGGGACTAGCGGGGAAAGAGACCCAGTACTTC
>TRBJ2-2|.|TRBV28|.
CASKPISNTGELFF
TGTGCCAGCAAGCCGATCTCGAACACCGGGGAGCTGTTTTTT
>TRBJ1-2|once|TRBV5-5|TRBD1
CASSVSGTGIYGYTF
TGTGCCAGCAGCGTCTCCGGGACAGGGATCTATGGCTACACCTTC
>TRBJ1-1|.|TRBV6-1|.
CASSDLANTEAFF
TGTGCCAGCAGTGATCTAGCGAACACTGAAGCTTTCTTT
>TRBJ2-2|.|TRBV27|.
CASSLLSGPTGELFF
TGTGCCAGCAGTTTGCTCTCAGGTCCTACCGGGGAGCTGTTTTTT
>TRBJ2-1|few|TRBV7-9|TRBD1
CASSQQGAYNEQFF
TGTGCCAGCAGCCAACAGGGGGCCTACAATGAGCAGTTCTTC
>TRBJ2-3|.|TRBV9|.
CASSVVRGTQYF
TGTGCCAGCAGCGTAGTGCGTGGTACGCAGTATTTT